This TCR beta chain appears in the sequencing data of a study of blood T cells in healthy people across ages. The study's findings and limits: Since the PBMCs were unsorted, naive and antigen-experienced cells could not be conclusively compared.

This CDR3 comprises 17 residues. The V gene's germline CDR1 is LGHNA and CDR2 YNFKEQ. V shed 0 bases and J shed 3 bases, with 16 bases lying between them. Through a sample-barcoded 5' primer and a J-beta primer mix, a second PCR was run for roughly 7 to 12 cycles. TCRdb recomputed calls from the 5' RACE reads with MiXCR, one row per CDR3 protein. The sample shows 550,000 to 750,000 distinct CDR3 sequences, roughly 21% of them seen only once. Concerning this clonotype: What it binds is unknown.

This rearrangement joins TRBV4-2 to TRBJ2-3; TRBD1 might be the D (5 bases). This sequence originates from a man aged 70 or older in good health. The sequencing input was blood. This CDR3 is CASSQDLQGRSTDTQYF. The CDR3 DNA sequence: TGTGCCAGCAGCCAAGATCTCCAGGGAAGGTCTACAGATACGCAGTATTTT.